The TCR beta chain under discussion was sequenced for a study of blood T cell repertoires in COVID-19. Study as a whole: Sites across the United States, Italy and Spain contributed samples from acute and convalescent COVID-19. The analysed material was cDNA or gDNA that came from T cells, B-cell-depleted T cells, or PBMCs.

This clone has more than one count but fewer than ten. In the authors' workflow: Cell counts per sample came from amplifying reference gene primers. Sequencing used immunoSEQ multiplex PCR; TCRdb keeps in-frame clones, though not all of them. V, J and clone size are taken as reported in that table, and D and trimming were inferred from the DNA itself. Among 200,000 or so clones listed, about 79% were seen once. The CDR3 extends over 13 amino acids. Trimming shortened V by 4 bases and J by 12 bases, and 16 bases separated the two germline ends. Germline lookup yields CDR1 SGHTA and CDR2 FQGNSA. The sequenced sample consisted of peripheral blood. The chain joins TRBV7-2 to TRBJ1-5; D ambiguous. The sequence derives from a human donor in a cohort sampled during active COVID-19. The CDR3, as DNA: TGTGCCAGCAGCTCATCGCGAACCTTCCTCCAGCATTTT. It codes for CASSSSRTFLQHF.